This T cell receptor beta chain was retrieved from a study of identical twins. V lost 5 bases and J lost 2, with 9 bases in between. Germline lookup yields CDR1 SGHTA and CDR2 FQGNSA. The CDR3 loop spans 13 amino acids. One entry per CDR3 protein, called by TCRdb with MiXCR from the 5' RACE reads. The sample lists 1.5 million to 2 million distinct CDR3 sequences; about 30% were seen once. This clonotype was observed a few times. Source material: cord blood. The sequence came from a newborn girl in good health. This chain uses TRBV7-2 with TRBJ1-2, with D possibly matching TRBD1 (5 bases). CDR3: CASSTGRNYGYTF. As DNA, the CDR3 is TGTGCCAGCAGCACGGGACGGAACTATGGCTACACCTTC.